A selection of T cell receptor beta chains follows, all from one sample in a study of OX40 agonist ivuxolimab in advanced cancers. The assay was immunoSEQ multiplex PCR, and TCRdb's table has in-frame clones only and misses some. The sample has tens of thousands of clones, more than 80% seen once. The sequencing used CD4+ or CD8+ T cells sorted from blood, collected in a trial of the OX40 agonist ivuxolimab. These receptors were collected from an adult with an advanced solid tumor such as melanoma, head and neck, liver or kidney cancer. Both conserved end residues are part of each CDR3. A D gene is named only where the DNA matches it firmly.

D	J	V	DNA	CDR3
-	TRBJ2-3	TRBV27	TGTGCCAGCAGTGAACTCCTAGGGACAGATACGCAGTATTTT	CASSELLGTDTQYF
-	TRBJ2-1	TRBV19	TGTGCCAGTAGTACCTTCGGGGCGTCTGAGCAGTTCTTC	CASSTFGASEQFF
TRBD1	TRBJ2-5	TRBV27	TGTGCCAGCCAGGTTCAGGGGGAAGAGACCCAGTACTTC	CASQVQGEETQYF
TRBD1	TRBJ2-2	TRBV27	TGTGCCACCAAGGGACAGGAGAACACCGGGGAGCTGTTTTTT	CATKGQENTGELFF
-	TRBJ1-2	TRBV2	TGTGCCAGCAGTGGGACAGTATTTTCCTATGGCTACACCTTC	CASSGTVFSYGYTF
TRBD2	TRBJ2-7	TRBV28	TGTGCCAGCAGCCCGGCGGGGGGGGCCCGGACCTTCTACGAGCAGTACTTC	CASSPAGGARTFYEQYF
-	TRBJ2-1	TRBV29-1	TGCAGCGTTGATGGAGCCTCCTACAATGAGCAGTTCTTC	CSVDGASYNEQFF
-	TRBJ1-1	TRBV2	TGTGCCAGCAGTGAAGATTCCGGACCGAACACTGAAGCTTTCTTT	CASSEDSGPNTEAFF
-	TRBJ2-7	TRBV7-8	TGTGCCAGCAGCTTAGAACCGGGGGCTAGCTACGAGCAGTACTTC	CASSLEPGASYEQYF
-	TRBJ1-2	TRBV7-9	TGTGCCAGCAGCTTACAAACAGCCAATGACTATGGCTACACCTTC	CASSLQTANDYGYTF